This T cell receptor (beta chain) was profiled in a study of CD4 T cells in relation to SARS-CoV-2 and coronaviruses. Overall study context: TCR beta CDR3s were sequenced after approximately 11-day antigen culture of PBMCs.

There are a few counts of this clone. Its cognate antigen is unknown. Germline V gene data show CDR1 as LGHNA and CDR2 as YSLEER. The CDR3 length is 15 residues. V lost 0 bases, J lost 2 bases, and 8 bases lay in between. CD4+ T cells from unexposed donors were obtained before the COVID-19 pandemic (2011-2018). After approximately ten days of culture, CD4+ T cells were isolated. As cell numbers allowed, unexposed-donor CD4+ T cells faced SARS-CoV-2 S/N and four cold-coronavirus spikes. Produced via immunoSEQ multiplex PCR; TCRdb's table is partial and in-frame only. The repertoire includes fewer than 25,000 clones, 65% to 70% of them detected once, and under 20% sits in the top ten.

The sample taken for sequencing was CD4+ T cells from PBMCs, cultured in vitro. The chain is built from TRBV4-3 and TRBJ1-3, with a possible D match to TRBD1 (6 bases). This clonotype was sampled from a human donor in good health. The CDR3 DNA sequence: TGCGCCAGCAGCCAAGATTGGGGGCCTGGAAACACCATATATTTT. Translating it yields CASSQDWGPGNTIYF.